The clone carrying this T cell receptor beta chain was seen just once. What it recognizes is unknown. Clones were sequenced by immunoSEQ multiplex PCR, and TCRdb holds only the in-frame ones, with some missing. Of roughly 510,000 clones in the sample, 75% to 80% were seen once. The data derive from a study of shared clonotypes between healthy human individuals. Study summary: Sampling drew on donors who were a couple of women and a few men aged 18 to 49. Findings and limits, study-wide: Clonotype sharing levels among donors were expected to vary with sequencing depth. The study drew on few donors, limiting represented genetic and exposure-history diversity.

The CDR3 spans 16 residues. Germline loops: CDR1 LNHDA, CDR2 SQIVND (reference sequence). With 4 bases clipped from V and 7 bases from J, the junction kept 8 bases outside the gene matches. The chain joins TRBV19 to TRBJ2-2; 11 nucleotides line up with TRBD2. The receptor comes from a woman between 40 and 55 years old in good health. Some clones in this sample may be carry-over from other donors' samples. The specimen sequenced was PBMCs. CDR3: CASSSSGRAGVGELFF. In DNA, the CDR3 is TGTGCCAGTAGTAGTAGCGGGAGGGCCGGGGTCGGGGAGCTGTTTTTT.